Reported below is one T cell receptor beta chain. This entry comes from a study of Ad26.COV2.S vaccination and SARS-CoV-2 variants. Study at large: The vaccine Ad26.COV2.S was put into the muscle once, or twice with 56 days between.

Using immunoSEQ multiplex PCR, the repertoire was profiled, and TCRdb retains in-frame clones only, with some absent. The table records approximately 420,000 clones, 88% of them present only once. Treatment in this sample: approximately 18 received Ad26.COV2.S at low or high dose, single or two shots; 5 received placebo; per-sample allocation not given. The study sampled participants on day 63 after the first vaccine or placebo injection. Germline CDR1 and CDR2: WNHNN and SYGVQD (reference sequence). V lost 5 bases and J 1 base, leaving 8 bases between the germline ends. The CDR3 consists of 13 residues.

This receptor was taken from a person between 18 and 60 years old who received the Ad26.COV2.S COVID-19 vaccine or a placebo. The specimen was peripheral blood, collected in a trial of Ad26.COV2.S vaccine versus placebo. The chain employs TRBV10-1 and TRBJ1-1; a weak D match, TRBD1 (6 bases). This CDR3 is CASSQGQNTEAFF. CDR3 DNA: TGCGCCAGCAGTCAGGGGCAGAACACTGAAGCTTTCTTT.